One sample yielded the 23 T cell receptor beta chains listed below, sequenced in a study of beta chain features in type 1 diabetes. What was sequenced were expressed TCRB transcripts, since all of the isolated RNA had been reverse transcribed. Profiled with immunoSEQ multiplex PCR; TCRdb holds only in-frame clones, not every one. The data contain 430,000 or so clones, roughly an eighth of them singletons. The sequencing input was naive CD4+ T cells from blood. All receptors derive from a woman between 18 and 29 years old in good health.

This clone was seen more than once but under ten times. The V call is TRBV4-2, the J call TRBJ2-2, with D unclear. The CDR3 sequence is 15 residues long. Germline values: CDR1 LGHNA, CDR2 YNFKEQ. Trimming removed 2 bases at V and 5 bases at J, with 12 bases between. CDR3 sequence reads: CASSQIPRSTGELFF. The CDR3 region has the DNA TGTGCCAGCAGCCAAATTCCGAGATCTACCGGGGAGCTGTTTTTT.

This clone was found a few times. The J gene is TRBJ2-3, the V gene TRBV2, with a tentative D call TRBD1 (5 bases). V was cut by 4 bases and J by 2 bases, with 10 bases left in between. The V gene's germline CDR1 is SNHLY and CDR2 FYNNEI. The CDR3 consists of 14 residues. The CDR3 protein is CASSAQVTTDTQYF. The CDR3 DNA is TGTGCCAGCAGTGCACAGGTAACCACAGATACGCAGTATTTT.

In regard to this clone: The same CDR3 is also encoded by other DNA sequences in this sample. The chain carries TRBV20-1 and TRBJ1-1; no clear D gene. Trimming took 3 bases from V and 1 from J, leaving 3 bases between them. Germline V gives CDR1 DFQATT, CDR2 SNEGSKA (reference sequence). There are 11 residues in the CDR3. For the CDR3, the DNA is TGCAGTGCTAGTAGGAACACTGAAGCTTTCTTT. Its protein is CSASRNTEAFF.

This chain joins TRBV7-2 and TRBJ1-2, with D perhaps matching TRBD1 (6 bases). V lost 5 bases and J lost 2, with 15 bases in between. CDR3 length: 15 amino acids. In germline, CDR1 is SGHTA, CDR2 FQGNSA. The CDR3 bases are TGTGCCAGCAGCCAACAGGGTACAACGAACTATGGCTACACCTTC. This codes for CASSQQGTTNYGYTF.

The chain recombines TRBV7-2 with TRBJ2-3; 8 nucleotides agree with TRBD1. This CDR3 spans 15 amino acids. From germline, CDR1 is SGHTA and CDR2 FQGNSA. The trim removed 3 bases at V and 2 bases at J, leaving 4 bases unmatched. The CDR3, as DNA: TGTGCCAGCAGCTTTAGGACAGGGCCCACAGATACGCAGTATTTT. Translating it yields CASSFRTGPTDTQYF.

This clone was observed a few times. The identical CDR3 is also encoded by other nucleotide sequences in the sample. The V gene is TRBV9, the J gene TRBJ2-5; TRBD1 aligns across 8 bases. There are 16 residues in the CDR3. The germline V gene has CDR1 SGDLS and CDR2 YYNGEE. J lost 4 bases, V lost 3 bases, and 11 bases had no gene match. CDR3 coding DNA: TGTGCCAGCAGCGGTGGAGGGTGGACAGGGCGAGAGACCCAGTACTTC. This codes for CASSGGGWTGRETQYF. Together with reference TRBV9 and TRBJ2-5, the CDR3 gives the full variable domain: DSGVTQTPKHLITATGQRVTLRCSPRSGDLSVYWYQQSLDQGLQFLIQYYNGEERAKGNILERFSAQQFPDLHSELNLSSLELGDSALYFCASSGGGWTGRETQYFGPGTRLLVL.

A few counts support this clone. V usage is TRBV28 and J usage is TRBJ2-1; 14 bases match TRBD2. The V segment lost 5 bases and the J segment 12 bases; nucleotides outside the gene matches: 12. This CDR3 spans 16 amino acids. Germline CDR1 MDHEN, CDR2 SYDVKM. This CDR3 is CASSPKGLAGGKSQFF. As DNA, the CDR3 is TGTGCCAGCAGTCCAAAAGGACTAGCGGGGGGAAAATCGCAGTTCTTC.

The CDR3 bases are TGTGCCAGCAGCGGCCGGGAGAATGAGCAGTTCTTC. It translates to CASSGRENEQFF. The chain combines TRBV7-3 with TRBJ2-1; tentatively, D is TRBD2 (6 bases). This CDR3 has 12 amino acids. V was clipped by 5 bases and J by 7 bases, with 9 bases between them. CDR1 SGHTA and CDR2 FQGTGA come from the germline V gene.

This clone occurred a few times. The CDR3: CASSSALLSYEQYF. Written as DNA, the CDR3 is TGTGCCAGCAGCTCAGCCTTGCTATCCTACGAGCAGTACTTC. This chain joins TRBV5-6 and TRBJ2-7; D is unresolved. V lost 3 bases to trimming and J lost 1 base, with 11 bases between them. The germline gives CDR1 SGHDT, CDR2 YYEEEE. This CDR3 has 14 amino acids.

In its sample, this clone was seen a few times. This sequence joins TRBV28 and TRBJ2-7; 10 bases match TRBD1. V trimming: 6 bases; J trimming: 4 bases; junction bases outside the gene matches: 12. The CDR3 has 16 residues. CDR1 is MDHEN, CDR2 SYDVKM, per germline. CDR3 region: CASSIGAGTGEYEQYV. CDR3 DNA: TGTGCCAGCAGCATAGGGGCCGGGACAGGGGAATACGAGCAGTACGTC.

This chain connects TRBV4-3 to TRBJ1-2; no clear D. V dropped 2 bases and J dropped 8 bases, with 12 bases sitting between them. Germline V gives CDR1 LGHNA, CDR2 YSLEER. This CDR3 contains 13 residues. CDR3 bases: TGCGCCAGCAGCCAACGGGTGATGAGAGGCTACACCTTC. Its protein is CASSQRVMRGYTF.

This clone showed up just a few times. This chain uses TRBV7-9 with TRBJ2-3; 7 nucleotides align to TRBD2. The V and J ends lost 5 bases and 1 base, in that order; junction bases with no gene match: 9. The CDR3 is made up of 16 amino acids. The V gene's germline CDR1 is SEHNR and CDR2 FQNEAQ (reference sequence). In DNA, the CDR3 is TGTGCCAGCAGCCCGTTTCTTCGGGGGGGCACAGATACGCAGTATTTT. It specifies CASSPFLRGGTDTQYF.

This clone was detected only a few times. V and J are TRBV29-1 and TRBJ1-1; 7 nucleotides align to TRBD1. The CDR3 sequence is 13 residues long. Germline V gene lookup returns CDR1 SQVTM and CDR2 ANQGSEA. V was clipped by 6 bases and J by 4 bases; unmatched bases: 8. In nucleotides, the CDR3 is TGCAGCGTCAACTACCGACAGGGCACTGAAGCTTTCTTT. Its translation: CSVNYRQGTEAFF.

A few counts support this clone. The chain links TRBV7-2 to TRBJ2-5; D may be TRBD1 (6 bases). Germline lookup yields CDR1 SGHTA and CDR2 FQGNSA. V was trimmed by 5 bases and J by 1 base, leaving 11 bases between them. CDR3 length: 14 residues. The chain's CDR3 is CASSPWGPQETQYF. DNA for the CDR3: TGTGCCAGCAGCCCCTGGGGGCCCCAAGAGACCCAGTACTTC.

This clone was detected a few times. This rearrangement joins TRBV9 to TRBJ1-1; D is undetermined. The germline CDR1 and CDR2 sequences are SGDLS and YYNGEE. The ends were cut back, 0 bases at V and 0 bases at J, with 6 bases in the middle. There are 14 residues in the CDR3. CDR3 loop: CASSVAPVNTEAFF. CDR3 DNA sequence: TGTGCCAGCAGCGTAGCGCCGGTGAACACTGAAGCTTTCTTT.

This clone was picked up a small number of times. The chain employs TRBV4-2 and TRBJ1-4, with D possibly matching TRBD1 (6 bases). The CDR3 is made up of 16 amino acids. Germline lookup yields CDR1 LGHNA and CDR2 YNFKEQ. V was clipped by 5 bases and J by 1 base, with 14 bases between them. The chain's CDR3 is CASSKIEQGTNEKLFF. CDR3 nucleotides: TGTGCCAGCAGCAAAATCGAACAGGGAACTAATGAAAAACTGTTTTTT.

This clone turned up a few times. V gene TRBV29-1 combines with J gene TRBJ1-5; tentative D call: TRBD1 (6 bases). Trimming stripped 6 bases from V and 6 bases from J, with 12 bases between. The CDR3 runs to 12 residues. CDR1 and CDR2 (germline): SQVTM, ANQGSEA. The CDR3: CSVTGLGQPQHF. For the CDR3, the DNA is TGCAGCGTAACAGGGTTAGGTCAGCCCCAGCATTTT.

The rearrangement links TRBV20-1 to TRBJ2-3; D possibly matches TRBD1 or TRBD2 (5 bases each). Trimming cost V 6 bases and J 4 bases, with 8 bases left between them. CDR1 and CDR2 from the germline V gene are DFQATT and SNEGSKA (reference sequence). The CDR3 length is 11 residues. This CDR3 reads CSAGVADTQYF. The DNA for the CDR3 is TGCAGTGCGGGGGTGGCAGATACGCAGTATTTT.

There are many counts of this clone. This chain connects TRBV29-1 to TRBJ2-5, with TRBD2 identical over 8 bases. This CDR3 has 12 residues. V shed 6 bases, J shed 5 bases, and the junction held 5 bases outside the gene matches. Germline-derived CDR1 and CDR2 are SQVTM and ANQGSEA. CDR3 in amino acids: CSVGRGIETQYF. CDR3 DNA: TGCAGCGTCGGGAGGGGAATCGAGACCCAGTACTTC.

A few counts support this clone. The chain carries TRBV4-2 and TRBJ2-1, with 8 bases lining up with TRBD1. Germline-derived CDR1 and CDR2 are LGHNA and YNFKEQ. The CDR3 totals 15 residues. V lost 3 bases and J lost 8; bases outside the gene matches: 9. The CDR3 region is CASSHGQGALDEQFF. In DNA, the CDR3 is TGTGCCAGCAGCCATGGGCAGGGGGCCCTCGATGAGCAGTTCTTC.

This clone has a handful of counts. The gene calls are TRBV28 and TRBJ2-5; D remains unclear. The CDR3 has 14 residues. Germline lookup yields CDR1 MDHEN and CDR2 SYDVKM. V gave up 3 bases and J gave up 2 bases, with 10 bases separating them. The CDR3 reads CASSFELQQETQYF. CDR3 in DNA: TGTGCCAGCAGTTTTGAACTACAACAAGAGACCCAGTACTTC.

This clone was counted between two and nine times. The V call is TRBV15, the J call TRBJ1-2; D is uncertain. CDR1 LNHNV and CDR2 YYDKDF come from the germline V gene (reference sequence). This CDR3 has 13 amino acids. Between the trimmed V and J ends, which lost 4 bases and 8 bases, there was a span of 14 bases. CDR3 protein: CATSIDSWRGYTF. CDR3 nucleotides: TGTGCCACCAGCATTGACTCCTGGAGGGGCTACACCTTC.

V gene TRBV9 combines with J gene TRBJ2-7; no clear D gene. Germline V lookup: CDR1 SGDLS, CDR2 YYNGEE. Trimming took 2 bases from V and 5 from J, leaving 14 bases between them. This CDR3 region has 14 residues. CDR3 bases: TGTGCCAGCAGCGTCAGCCCCAATATGGACGAGCAGTACTTC. As protein: CASSVSPNMDEQYF.